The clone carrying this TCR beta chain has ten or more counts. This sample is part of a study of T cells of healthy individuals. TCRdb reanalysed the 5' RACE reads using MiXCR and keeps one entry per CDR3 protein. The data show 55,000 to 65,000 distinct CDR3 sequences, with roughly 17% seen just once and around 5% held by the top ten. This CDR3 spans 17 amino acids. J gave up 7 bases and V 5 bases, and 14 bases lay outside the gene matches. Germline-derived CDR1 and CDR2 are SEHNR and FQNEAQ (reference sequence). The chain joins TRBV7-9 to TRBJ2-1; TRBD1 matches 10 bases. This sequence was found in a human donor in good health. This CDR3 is CASSPHPRQGAGNEQFF. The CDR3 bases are TGTGCCAGCAGCCCGCACCCCAGACAGGGGGCGGGGAATGAGCAGTTCTTC. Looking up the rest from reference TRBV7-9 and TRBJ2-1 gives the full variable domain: DTGVSQNPRHKITKRGQNVTFRCDPISEHNRLYWYRQTLGQGPEFLTYFQNEAQLEKSRLLSDRFSAERPKGSFSTLEIQRTEQGDSAMYLCASSPHPRQGAGNEQFFGPGTRLTVL.